What follows are 26 T cell receptor beta chains derived from one specimen sequenced in a study of cytomegalovirus exposure and HLA in healthy donors (dated by TCRdb to 2016 to 2017). Libraries were built with the immunoSEQ multiplex PCR assay. The multiplex PCR relied on a mix of 60 forward primers for TCR Vbeta segments and 13 reverse primers for TCR Jbeta segments. The immuneACCESS repertoire file appears here via TCRdb, limited to in-frame rearrangements. These files lack a portion of the clones; in checked studies, under half of the deficit traces to unresolved V genes, and the cause of the others is not known. Counted in this sample were nearly 110,000 clones; around 70% of them appeared once. The ten biggest clones cover roughly 0.79% of the sample. Sequenced material: PBMCs. All receptors derive from a boy under 18 in good health and CMV-seronegative.

This chain links TRBV19 with TRBJ2-1; D is ambiguous. In germline, CDR1 is LNHDA, CDR2 SQIVND (reference sequence). V shed 2 bases and J shed 5 bases, with 7 bases lying between them. The CDR3 runs to 13 residues. In DNA, the CDR3 is TGTGCCAGTAGTATAAACACAGACAATGAGCAGTTCTTC. It encodes CASSINTDNEQFF.

The rearrangement uses TRBV5-4 and TRBJ1-2; 8 nucleotides line up with TRBD1. CDR1 is SGHNT, CDR2 YYREEE, per germline (reference sequence). The trim removed 4 bases at V and 6 bases at J, leaving 11 bases unmatched. CDR3 length equals 15 residues. CDR3 amino acids: CASSPRDRLFDGYTF. The CDR3 DNA follows: TGTGCCAGCAGCCCCCGGGACAGGTTGTTTGATGGCTACACCTTC.

The chain is built from TRBV6-1 and TRBJ2-1; D possibly corresponds to TRBD2 (5 bases). Trimming left V 3 bases short and J 9 bases short, with 15 bases between. The CDR3 runs 14 residues. Per the germline V gene, CDR1 is MNHNS and CDR2 is SASEGT. The CDR3 protein is CASSEVGLSVEQFF. The DNA of the CDR3 is TGTGCCAGCAGTGAGGTGGGTCTTAGCGTTGAGCAGTTCTTC.

V usage is TRBV6-6 and J usage is TRBJ2-3; 7 bases agree with TRBD2. The germline V gene has CDR1 MNHNY and CDR2 SVGAGI (reference sequence). Trimming removed 2 bases from V and 4 bases from J; junction bases left unmatched: 0. The CDR3 totals 13 residues. CDR3 sequence (DNA): TGTGCCAGCAGTTACCGGGGGGCAGATACGCAGTATTTT. It yields the protein CASSYRGADTQYF.

V gene TRBV5-1 combines with J gene TRBJ1-4; D is unresolved. The CDR3 extends over 14 amino acids. Trimming removed 0 bases from V and 3 bases from J, with 6 bases in between. Germline CDR1 SGHRS, CDR2 YFSETQ. This chain's CDR3 is CASSLDYANEKLFF. The CDR3 bases are TGCGCCAGCAGCTTGGACTATGCTAATGAAAAACTGTTTTTT.

In its sample, this clone was seen a few times. This sequence joins TRBV11-2 and TRBJ2-7; tentative D call: TRBD2 (5 bases). Germline CDR1 reads SGHAT; CDR2 reads FQNNGV. The CDR3 is made up of 13 amino acids. The V end was cut by 2 bases, the J end by 3 bases, with 8 bases between. The CDR3 DNA reads as TGTGCCAGCAGCTTAATGAGGGACTACGAGCAGTACTTC. Protein sequence: CASSLMRDYEQYF.

The chain carries TRBV15 and TRBJ2-7; D is possibly TRBD1 (6 bases). The CDR3 runs 15 residues. The V gene lost 0 bases and the J gene lost 1 base, with 10 bases spanning the gap. CDR1 is LNHNV and CDR2 is YYDKDF in the germline V gene (reference sequence). This CDR3 reads CATSRDWDTSYEQYF. The CDR3 DNA sequence: TGTGCCACCAGCAGAGACTGGGACACATCCTACGAGCAGTACTTC.

The J gene is TRBJ2-7, the V gene TRBV7-8; D may be TRBD1 (6 bases). The CDR3 is 15 amino acids. In germline, CDR1 is SGHVS, CDR2 FQNEAQ. V shed 1 base and J shed 5 bases, with 15 bases lying between them. The CDR3 sequence: CASSLVSTGQHEQYF. In DNA form, the CDR3 reads TGTGCCAGCAGCTTAGTATCCACAGGGCAGCACGAGCAGTACTTC.

This clone was seen a handful of times. This sequence joins TRBV6-5 and TRBJ1-1, with 8 bases identical to TRBD1. V lost 4 bases and J lost 4; bases outside the gene matches: 2. The V gene's germline CDR1 is MNHEY and CDR2 SVGAGI. The CDR3 length is 13 residues. This chain's CDR3 is CASSLTGATEAFF. For the CDR3, the DNA is TGTGCCAGCAGTTTGACAGGGGCCACTGAAGCTTTCTTT.

The genes are TRBV28 and TRBJ2-1; 11 bases map to TRBD2. The germline gives CDR1 MDHEN, CDR2 SYDVKM. The CDR3 totals 14 residues. V shed 4 bases and J 9 bases; nucleotides not matched to a gene: 5. The DNA for the CDR3 is TGTGCCAGCAGTTCTAGCGGGGGGTTGGGTGAGCAGTTCTTC. Translated, it gives CASSSSGGLGEQFF.

On this clone itself: Other nucleotide sequences from this sample produce the same CDR3. The chain couples TRBV6-6 to TRBJ2-7; 7 bases are a match to TRBD1. The junction had 1 base not matched to a gene; V was cut back by 0 bases and J by 2 bases. The length of the CDR3 is 14 residues. Per germline, CDR1 MNHNY and CDR2 SVGAGI (reference sequence). The CDR3 sequence is CASSYSQGTYEQYF. The CDR3 DNA is TGTGCCAGCAGTTACTCACAGGGGACCTACGAGCAGTACTTC.

This chain joins TRBV23-1 and TRBJ1-1; D call uncertain. TRBV23-1 is given ORF status, its function remaining uncertain. This CDR3 is built from 13 residues. V was clipped by 10 bases and J by 3 bases, with 15 bases between them. CDR3 sequence reads: CANAIWRDTEAFF. CDR3 nucleotide sequence: TGCGCCAACGCAATCTGGAGGGACACTGAAGCTTTCTTT.

The rearrangement joins TRBV5-4 to TRBJ2-3, with 12 bases that match TRBD2. Germline CDR1 and CDR2: SGHNT and YYREEE (reference sequence). V was pared by 4 bases and J by 6 bases, with 12 bases of the junction left unmatched. The CDR3 runs 17 residues. The CDR3 protein is CASSLSGLAGTADTQYF. CDR3 sequence (DNA): TGTGCCAGCAGCCTTAGCGGACTAGCGGGGACGGCGGATACGCAGTATTTT.

This chain joins TRBV6-1 and TRBJ1-1, with D uncertain. Trimming removed 2 bases from V and 13 bases from J, with 14 bases in between. There are 12 residues in the CDR3. Germline lookup yields CDR1 MNHNS and CDR2 SASEGT. CDR3 protein: CASSESNRRGFF. The CDR3 DNA is TGTGCCAGCAGTGAAAGCAACAGACGGGGTTTCTTT.

The rearrangement joins TRBV15 to TRBJ1-5; no reliable D call. The V end was cut by 0 bases, the J end by 0 bases, with 12 bases between. The length of the CDR3 is 17 residues. Germline V lookup: CDR1 LNHNV, CDR2 YYDKDF (reference sequence). The CDR3: CATSRDGPPYSNQPQHF. DNA for the CDR3: TGTGCCACCAGCAGAGATGGGCCACCTTATAGCAATCAGCCCCAGCATTTT.

The V call is TRBV30, the J call TRBJ1-5; D not resolved. The CDR3 is made up of 16 amino acids. Germline lookup yields CDR1 GTSNPN and CDR2 SVGIG (reference sequence). Trimming cost V 3 bases and J 2 bases, with 17 bases left between them. This chain's CDR3 is CAWSQLRQRGNQPQHF. In DNA form, the CDR3 reads TGTGCCTGGAGCCAACTCCGGCAGCGGGGCAATCAGCCCCAGCATTTT. Drawing the rest from reference TRBV30 and TRBJ1-5, the complete variable domain is SQTIHQWPATLVQPVGSPLSLECTVEGTSNPNLYWYRQAAGRGLQLLFYSVGIGQISSEVPQNLSASRPQDRQFILSSKKLLLSDSGFYLCAWSQLRQRGNQPQHFGDGTRLSIL.

The chain recombines TRBV28 with TRBJ2-7; 9 bases are a match to TRBD1. From germline, CDR1 is MDHEN and CDR2 SYDVKM. Trimming cost V 5 bases and J 7 bases; bases outside gene matches: 12. This CDR3 region has 15 residues. CDR3 in DNA: TGTGCCAGCAGTATAATGACAGGGGGGATTGATGAGCAGTACTTC. It yields the protein CASSIMTGGIDEQYF. Full variable domain (outside the CDR3, taken from reference TRBV28 and TRBJ2-7): DVKVTQSSRYLVKRTGEKVFLECVQDMDHENMFWYRQDPGLGLRLIYFSYDVKMKEKGDIPEGYSVSREKKERFSLILESASTNQTSMYLCASSIMTGGIDEQYFGPGTRLTVT.

This clone was seen only a few times. The CDR3 DNA is TGTGCCAGCAGTCCCCCCGGGACTAGGAACACTGAAGCTTTCTTT. It codes for CASSPPGTRNTEAFF. The J gene is TRBJ1-1, the V gene TRBV27; D is perhaps TRBD1 (5 bases). CDR1 and CDR2 (germline): MNHEY, SMNVEV (reference sequence). V was cut by 5 bases and J by 1 base, with 14 bases left in between. CDR3 length: 15 residues.

The chain recombines TRBV2 with TRBJ2-3, with D maybe TRBD1 (5 bases). The germline V gene encodes CDR1 SNHLY and CDR2 FYNNEI. Trimming took 7 bases from V and 5 from J, leaving 7 bases between them. The CDR3 is 11 residues long. The CDR3 DNA is TGTGCCAGCAAAGGGGAAGATACGCAGTATTTT. It codes for CASKGEDTQYF.

The V and J genes are TRBV7-6 and TRBJ2-5, with 10 bases identical to TRBD2. The CDR3 is 15 amino acids. V gave up 8 bases and J gave up 5 bases; unmatched junction bases: 11. Germline CDR1 reads SGHVS; CDR2 reads FNYEAQ. The CDR3 DNA is TGTGCCAGCCGAATAGCGGGGGGTTTGGAGGAGACCCAGTACTTC. Protein product: CASRIAGGLEETQYF. Full variable domain (missing parts from reference TRBV7-6 and TRBJ2-5): GAGVSQSPRYKVTKRGQDVALRCDPISGHVSLYWYRQALGQGPEFLTYFNYEAQQDKSGLPNDRFSAERPEGSISTLTIQRTEQRDSAMYRCASRIAGGLEETQYFGPGTRLLVL.

This clone was counted a few times. This chain connects TRBV6-1 to TRBJ2-5, with D tentatively TRBD1 (5 bases). This CDR3 has 13 residues. Trimming shortened V by 6 bases and J by 5 bases, and 13 bases separated the two germline ends. The germline V gene encodes CDR1 MNHNS and CDR2 SASEGT. CDR3 nucleotides: TGTGCCAGCAGAGGGGTATTAAAGGAGACCCAGTACTTC. This encodes CASRGVLKETQYF.

The chain is built from TRBV5-6 and TRBJ1-2; D is possibly TRBD1 (5 bases). Trimming removed 4 bases at V and 4 bases at J, with 14 bases between. This CDR3 has 14 residues. Germline V gives CDR1 SGHDT, CDR2 YYEEEE. This CDR3 is CASSLAPTVYGYTF. The CDR3 DNA is TGTGCCAGCAGCCTCGCGCCGACAGTCTATGGCTACACCTTC.

The chain joins TRBV25-1 to TRBJ1-6, with 8 bases that match TRBD1. The junction had 10 bases not matched to a gene; V was cut back by 0 bases and J by 9 bases. The germline V gene encodes CDR1 MGHDK and CDR2 SYGVNS. The CDR3 loop spans 17 amino acids. The DNA of the CDR3 is TGTGCCAGCAGTGAATATCGGGGACAGGATGGGGGTTCACCCCTCCACTTT. Amino acid sequence: CASSEYRGQDGGSPLHF.

The table lists this clone with a count of one. In nucleotides, the CDR3 is TGTGCCAGCCGGGACAGTTTCCAAGAGACCCAGTACTTC. Amino acids: CASRDSFQETQYF. The J gene is TRBJ2-5, the V gene TRBV5-4; 7 bases fit TRBD1. The CDR3 runs to 13 residues. J lost 1 base, V lost 7 bases, and 4 bases had no gene match. The germline CDR1 and CDR2 sequences are SGHNT and YYREEE (reference sequence).

V usage is TRBV7-7 and J usage is TRBJ1-1, with unresolved D. The CDR3 runs to 15 residues. V was trimmed by 5 bases and J by 3 bases, leaving 16 bases between them. Germline CDR1 is SSHAT and CDR2 is FNYEAQ (reference sequence). In DNA form, the CDR3 reads TGTGCCAGCAGCCCACTAACTATCTCGGACACTGAAGCTTTCTTT. This encodes CASSPLTISDTEAFF.

The chain recombines TRBV10-2 with TRBJ1-1; D is ambiguous. The CDR3 is 12 residues long. CDR1 is WSHSY, CDR2 SAAADI, per germline. V was shortened by 4 bases and J by 8 bases, with 11 bases between the two germline ends. CDR3 bases: TGCGCCAGCAGTGTCTTTTTATCCGAAGCTTTCTTT. Residues: CASSVFLSEAFF.